This T cell receptor beta chain is drawn from a study of CD8 T cells in ankylosing spondylitis. This clonotype was counted ten times or more. Its target is not known. Whole-study findings and limits: The study looked at matched synovial fluid samples from ankylosing spondylitis patients. Disease-linked clones were reported to be significantly enriched there.

Per the germline V gene, CDR1 is SGHDT and CDR2 is YYEEEE. The CDR3 spans 15 residues. Trimming left V 2 bases short and J 2 bases short, with 14 bases between. TCRdb used MiXCR to reprocess the 5' RACE reads, holding one entry per CDR3 protein. In the table there are approximately 350,000 distinct CDR3 sequences, approximately 22% of which are singletons. The chain carries TRBV5-6 and TRBJ2-7, with a tentative D call TRBD1 (6 bases). The receptor was derived from a male donor with ankylosing spondylitis or in good health (not recorded which). Sequences were obtained from blood, either unsorted or a sorted T cell fraction (not recorded which). The CDR3 DNA follows: TGTGCCAGCAGCTTAGACAGGCTTGAGGCCTACGAGCAGTACTTC. Protein sequence: CASSLDRLEAYEQYF.